The 5 T cell receptor beta chains below all came from one sample that was sequenced in a study of cytomegalovirus exposure and HLA in healthy donors. PCR primers comprised 60 Vbeta and 13 Jbeta primers. Measured with immunoSEQ multiplex PCR; TCRdb has only the in-frame clones, and not every one. Of fewer than 110,000 clones listed, about 71% are singletons. The sequenced material came from PBMCs. These TCRs come from a woman between 50 and 59 years old in good health and CMV-seronegative.

V and J are TRBV5-1 and TRBJ2-1, with 7 bases lining up with TRBD1. Germline CDR1 SGHRS, CDR2 YFSETQ. With V trimmed by 5 bases and J by 3 bases, 5 bases remained unmatched. CDR3 length: 14 residues. The chain's CDR3 is CASRGRGFYNEQFF. In DNA, the CDR3 is TGCGCCAGCAGGGGCAGGGGGTTCTACAATGAGCAGTTCTTC.

This sequence joins TRBV4-1 and TRBJ1-4, with TRBD1 matching over 10 bases. Trimming at V came to 2 bases and at J to 7 bases, leaving 7 bases not matched to a gene. The CDR3 is 16 residues long. Per germline, CDR1 MGHRA and CDR2 YSYEKL. The CDR3, as DNA: TGCGCCAGCAGCCAACCAGACAGGGGGCTTACTGAAAAACTGTTTTTT. Amino acid sequence: CASSQPDRGLTEKLFF.

This clone was seen only a few times. The chain uses TRBV14 and TRBJ2-7; 11 positions agree with TRBD2. Unmatched junction bases numbered 0, after V lost 3 bases and J lost 5 bases. This CDR3 is built from 13 residues. Germline V gene sequence: CDR1 SGHDN, CDR2 FVKESK. CDR3 coding DNA: TGTGCCAGCAGCCAGGGACTAGCGGACGAGCAGTACTTC. Amino acids: CASSQGLADEQYF.

This chain links TRBV6-6 with TRBJ2-3, with TRBD2 matching over 7 bases. The junction had 6 bases not matched to a gene; V was cut back by 6 bases and J by 0 bases. The CDR3 runs to 15 residues. Germline assignment: CDR1 MNHNY and CDR2 SVGAGI (reference sequence). The chain's CDR3 is CASRTLADSTDTQYF. CDR3 DNA sequence: TGTGCCAGCAGGACTCTAGCGGATAGCACAGATACGCAGTATTTT.

V and J are TRBV28 and TRBJ1-1, with TRBD1 as a possible D gene (6 bases). With 4 bases removed from V and 7 bases from J, the gap between germline ends came to 19 bases. CDR1 and CDR2 from the germline V gene are MDHEN and SYDVKM. CDR3 size: 15 residues. The CDR3 here is CASSSNRRGASEAFF. The CDR3 nucleotides read TGTGCCAGCAGTTCGAACCGCCGGGGGGCGAGTGAAGCTTTCTTT.